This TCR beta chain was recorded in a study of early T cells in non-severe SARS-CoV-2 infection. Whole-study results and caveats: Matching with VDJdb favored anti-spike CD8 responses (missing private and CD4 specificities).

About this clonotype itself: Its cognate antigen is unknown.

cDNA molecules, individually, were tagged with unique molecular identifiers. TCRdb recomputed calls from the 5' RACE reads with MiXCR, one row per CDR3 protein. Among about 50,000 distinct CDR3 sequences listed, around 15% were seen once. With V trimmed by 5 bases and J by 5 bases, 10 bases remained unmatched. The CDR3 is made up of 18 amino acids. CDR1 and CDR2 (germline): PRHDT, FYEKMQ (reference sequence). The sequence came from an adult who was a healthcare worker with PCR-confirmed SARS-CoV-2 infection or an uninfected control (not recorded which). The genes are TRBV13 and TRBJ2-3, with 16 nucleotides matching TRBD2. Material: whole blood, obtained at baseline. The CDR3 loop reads CASSPWGLAGGQRDTQYF. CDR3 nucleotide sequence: TGTGCCAGCAGCCCATGGGGACTAGCGGGGGGGCAAAGAGATACGCAGTATTTT.